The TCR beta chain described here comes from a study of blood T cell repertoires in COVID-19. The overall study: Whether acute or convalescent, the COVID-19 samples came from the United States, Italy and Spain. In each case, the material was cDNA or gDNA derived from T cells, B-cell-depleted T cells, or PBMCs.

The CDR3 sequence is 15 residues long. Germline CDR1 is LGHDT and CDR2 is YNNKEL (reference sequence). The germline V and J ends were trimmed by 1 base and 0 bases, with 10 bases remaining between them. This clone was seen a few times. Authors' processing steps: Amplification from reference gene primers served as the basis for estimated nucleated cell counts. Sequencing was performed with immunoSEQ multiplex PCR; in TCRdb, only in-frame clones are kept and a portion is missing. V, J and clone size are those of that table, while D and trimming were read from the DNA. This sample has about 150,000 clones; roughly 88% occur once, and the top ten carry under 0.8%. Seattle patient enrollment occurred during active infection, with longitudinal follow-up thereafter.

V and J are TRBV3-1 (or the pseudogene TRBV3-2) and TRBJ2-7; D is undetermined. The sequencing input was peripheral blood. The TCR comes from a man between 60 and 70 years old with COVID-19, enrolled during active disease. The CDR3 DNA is TGTGCCAGCAGCCAAGGAGTGGTCGGCTCCTACGAGCAGTACTTC. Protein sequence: CASSQGVVGSYEQYF.